This T cell receptor (beta chain) was sequenced during a study of cytomegalovirus exposure and HLA in healthy donors. CDR3 size: 17 residues. V was pared by 1 base and J by 0 bases, with 6 bases of the junction left unmatched. Germline V gives CDR1 SGHNT, CDR2 YYREEE (reference sequence). With 60 Vbeta and 13 Jbeta primers, the PCR was carried out. Authors' methods: About 11 million of the roughly 77 million unique TCR beta chains counted in a later analysis were shared. Produced via immunoSEQ multiplex PCR; TCRdb's table is partial and in-frame only. That table gives V, J and clone size, and the DNA gave D and trimming. The sample lists about 270,000 clones, 80% to 90% occurring once.

The sequencing input was PBMCs. The TCR comes from a man aged 40-55 years in good health and CMV-seropositive. The V call is TRBV5-4, the J call TRBJ1-1; TRBD1 matches 10 bases. CDR3 sequence reads: CASSLIKTGGLNTEAFF. In nucleotides, the CDR3 is TGTGCCAGCAGCTTGATCAAGACAGGGGGCCTGAACACTGAAGCTTTCTTT.